This is a list of T cell receptor beta chains from one sample in a study of cytomegalovirus exposure and HLA in healthy donors. The protocol was immunoSEQ multiplex PCR, while the TCRdb copy is restricted to in-frame clones and leaves out a portion. The table records roughly 150,000 clones, around 73% of them present only once. Sequencing was carried out using PBMCs. The receptors were gathered from a male donor in good health and CMV-seronegative. Each CDR3 is given with its conserved first and last residue. A D gene is named only where the DNA matches it firmly. Clone sizes are given selectively: once, few, many, or a class where the clone is expanded.

TRBV6-5	.	TRBD1	TRBJ1-4	CASRHRGLNEKLFF	TGTGCCAGCAGGCACAGGGGCCTTAATGAAAAACTGTTTTTT
TRBV4-2	.	TRBD1	TRBJ2-6	CASSQESRGRFEANVLTF	TGTGCCAGCAGCCAAGAGAGCAGGGGGCGTTTTGAGGCCAACGTCCTGACTTTC
TRBV29-1	.	.	TRBJ2-5	CSVESQQETQYF	TGCAGCGTTGAAAGTCAGCAAGAGACCCAGTACTTC
TRBV7-3	once	TRBD2	TRBJ2-5	CASSFGLAGTQETQYF	TGTGCCAGCAGCTTCGGACTAGCGGGAACCCAAGAGACCCAGTACTTC
TRBV18	few	.	TRBJ2-1	CASSPRGGRADEQFF	TGTGCCAGCTCACCCCGGGGTGGAAGAGCCGATGAGCAGTTCTTC
TRBV7-2	.	.	TRBJ1-5	CASSPNRPGNNQPQHF	TGTGCCAGCAGCCCCAACAGACCAGGGAACAATCAGCCCCAGCATTTT
TRBV6-5	.	TRBD1	TRBJ2-1	CASTRGRTYNEQFF	TGTGCCAGCACTAGGGGGCGCACCTACAATGAGCAGTTCTTC
TRBV30	.	TRBD1	TRBJ1-5	CAWSVAGGQPQHF	TGTGCCTGGAGTGTAGCAGGGGGCCAGCCCCAGCATTTT
TRBV5-4	.	TRBD2	TRBJ2-2	CASSPPGLAAGELFF	TGTGCCAGCAGCCCCCCGGGACTAGCGGCCGGGGAGCTGTTTTTT
TRBV19	.	.	TRBJ1-2	CASSIDPPGVDFGYTF	TGTGCCAGTAGTATAGACCCACCAGGGGTGGACTTTGGCTACACCTTC
TRBV29-1	few	TRBD2	TRBJ2-3	CSVRGSGGRTDTQYF	TGCAGCGTTAGGGGGAGCGGGGGGCGCACAGATACGCAGTATTTT
TRBV4-3	.	TRBD1	TRBJ2-1	CASSRTGRNEQFF	TGCGCCAGCAGCCGGACAGGGAGGAATGAGCAGTTCTTC
TRBV7-2	.	.	TRBJ2-3	CASSSDYLATDTQYF	TGTGCCAGCAGCTCGGACTACCTTGCCACAGATACGCAGTATTTT
TRBV7-2	few	TRBD2	TRBJ2-7	CASSQGRGGTYEQYF	TGTGCCAGCAGCCAGGGACGGGGAGGGACCTACGAGCAGTACTTC
TRBV29-1	.	TRBD2	TRBJ2-2	CSVGTSGVGGELFF	TGCAGCGTGGGGACTAGCGGGGTAGGCGGGGAGCTGTTTTTT
TRBV30	.	.	TRBJ1-2	CAWSVDSDYGYTF	TGTGCCTGGAGTGTAGACAGTGACTATGGCTACACCTTC
TRBV28	.	TRBD1	TRBJ2-3	CASSFGTGGPDTQYF	TGTGCCAGCAGTTTCGGGACAGGGGGTCCAGATACGCAGTATTTT
TRBV9	.	TRBD1	TRBJ1-2	CASSSDRDYGYTF	TGTGCCAGCAGCTCGGACAGGGACTATGGCTACACCTTC
TRBV27	.	.	TRBJ2-3	CATKPVSFRSSDTQYF	TGTGCCACCAAACCCGTTAGCTTTCGGAGTTCAGATACGCAGTATTTT
TRBV9	.	.	TRBJ1-1	CASSVLQGNTEAFF	TGTGCCAGCAGCGTACTACAGGGGAACACTGAAGCTTTCTTT